The source of this TCR beta chain is a study of metastatic and nonmetastatic thyroid tumors. Background on the study: Repertoire data that came from the blood and tumor or nodule tissue of malignant and benign thyroid patients were compared. Findings and caveats of the study: Patients with malignant thyroid tumors reportedly had significantly higher TCR beta diversity than those with benign nodules, in blood and tumor.

No patient had received any treatment before thyroid surgery. V lost 2 bases to trimming and J lost 8 bases, with 10 bases between them. Per germline, CDR1 SGHKS and CDR2 YYEKEE (reference sequence). The CDR3 totals 13 residues. TCRdb re-analyzed the PCR reads using MiXCR. The sample holds about 24,000 clones, around 18% seen once. This clone has ten or more counts. Antigen specificity is unknown. The origin of this receptor is a male donor with papillary thyroid cancer or a benign thyroid nodule (not recorded which). Some clones in this sample may be carry-over from other donors' samples. Material: adjacent normal tissue. The chain is built from TRBV5-5 and TRBJ1-4; D is uncertain. The CDR3, as DNA: TGTGCCAGCAGCTTCGGCTGGGGAGAAAAACTGTTTTTT. Translated: CASSFGWGEKLFF. The full variable domain, its missing parts supplied by reference TRBV5-5 and TRBJ1-4, is DAGVTQSPTHLIKTRGQQVTLRCSPISGHKSVSWYQQVLGQGPQFIFQYYEKEERGRGNFPDRFSARQFPNYSSELNVNALLLGDSALYLCASSFGWGEKLFFGSGTQLSVL.